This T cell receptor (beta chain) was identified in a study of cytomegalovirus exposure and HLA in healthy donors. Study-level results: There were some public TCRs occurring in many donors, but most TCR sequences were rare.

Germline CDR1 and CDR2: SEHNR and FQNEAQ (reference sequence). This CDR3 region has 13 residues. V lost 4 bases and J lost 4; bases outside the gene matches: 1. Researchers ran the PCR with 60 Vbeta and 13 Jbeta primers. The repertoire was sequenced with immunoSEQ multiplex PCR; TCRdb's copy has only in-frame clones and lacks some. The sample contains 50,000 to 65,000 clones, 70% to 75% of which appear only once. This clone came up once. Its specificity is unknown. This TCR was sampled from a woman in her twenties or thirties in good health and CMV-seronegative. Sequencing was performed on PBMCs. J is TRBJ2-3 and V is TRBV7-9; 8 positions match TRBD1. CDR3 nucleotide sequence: TGTGCCAGCAGCTCCAGGGGGCCAGATACGCAGTATTTT. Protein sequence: CASSSRGPDTQYF.